This T cell receptor beta chain was captured in a study of shared clonotypes between healthy human individuals. Turning to this clone: The antigen is unknown.

Investigators spread the genomic DNA of each subset evenly over several immunoSEQ plates. The protocol was immunoSEQ multiplex PCR, while the TCRdb copy is restricted to in-frame clones and leaves out a portion. The data show 700,000 to 950,000 clones, roughly 96% seen once. Germline V lookup: CDR1 SGDLS, CDR2 YYNGEE. The CDR3 length is 14 residues. V gave up 4 bases and J gave up 5 bases, with 15 bases separating them. Regarding the study as a whole: Specimens sampled were limited to blood, with tissue repertoires likely differing. Clonotype sharing among donors was expected to depend on sequencing depth.

Terminally differentiated effector memory CD45RA+ cells were excluded from the naive CD8 cells, which were CD45RO-negative and positively selected for CCR7. Material for sequencing was naive CD8+ T cells sorted from blood. This clonotype was sampled from a man aged 30 to 39 in good health. The V and J genes are TRBV9 and TRBJ1-1; D is perhaps TRBD1 (5 bases). Written as DNA, the CDR3 is TGTGCCAGCAGCTTAGGACAAGGCAAGACTGAAGCTTTCTTT. Encoded protein: CASSLGQGKTEAFF. Using reference TRBV9 and TRBJ1-1 for the parts outside the CDR3, the full variable domain is DSGVTQTPKHLITATGQRVTLRCSPRSGDLSVYWYQQSLDQGLQFLIQYYNGEERAKGNILERFSAQQFPDLHSELNLSSLELGDSALYFCASSLGQGKTEAFFGQGTRLTVV.